These 19 T cell receptor beta chains were all obtained from the same sample, sequenced in a study of tissue T cells after allogeneic stem cell transplantation. TCRdb's table, derived via immunoSEQ multiplex PCR, lists solely in-frame clones and lacks some. This table holds about 28,000 clones, roughly 87% found once. Sequenced here: blood, sampled before transplantation. The receptors come from a woman between 18 and 50 years old who later had graft-versus-host disease after an allogeneic stem cell transplant.

The V gene is TRBV12-3 or TRBV12-4, the J gene TRBJ1-2; no reliable D call. The CDR3 sequence is 13 residues long. Trimming took off 3 bases at V and 2 bases at J, with 7 bases between the two ends. CDR3 region: CASSLTPNYGYTF. In DNA form, the CDR3 reads TGTGCCAGCAGTTTGACTCCGAACTATGGCTACACCTTC.

J is TRBJ1-1 and V is TRBV2; D remains ambiguous. This CDR3 comprises 14 residues. CDR1 is SNHLY and CDR2 is FYNNEI in the germline V gene. The V end lost 9 bases, the J end lost 6 bases, and 20 bases lay between the germline ends. The CDR3 nucleotides read TGTGCCAGGAACCGACTAGCTTGGGCTTCTGAAGCTTTCTTT. Translating gives CARNRLAWASEAFF.

The chain couples TRBV10-3 to TRBJ2-7, with TRBD2 as a possible D gene (6 bases). Germline V gene sequence: CDR1 ENHRY, CDR2 SYGVKD. The CDR3 length is 14 residues. With 6 bases removed from V and 6 bases from J, the gap between germline ends came to 18 bases. The DNA for the CDR3 is TGTGCCATCAGCCTCAGCGACCGGAGGGGCGAGCAGTACTTC. Amino acids: CAISLSDRRGEQYF.

The chain uses TRBV29-1 and TRBJ1-1; D remains ambiguous. V lost 7 bases, J lost 0 bases, and 12 bases lay in between. CDR1 is SQVTM and CDR2 is ANQGSEA in the germline V gene. CDR3 length equals 13 residues. The CDR3 DNA reads as TGCAGCGCAGTGCGTTCCATGAACACTGAAGCTTTCTTT. This gives the protein CSAVRSMNTEAFF.

This chain uses TRBV24-1 with TRBJ2-6, with D uncertain. The V gene lost 6 bases and the J gene lost 2 bases, with 10 bases spanning the gap. Germline V CDR1 and CDR2: KGHDR, SFDVKD. The CDR3 runs to 15 residues. CDR3 in amino acids: CATSRPDAGANVLTF. The DNA for the CDR3 is TGTGCCACCAGTCGGCCGGACGCTGGGGCCAACGTCCTGACTTTC.

The genes are TRBV10-1 and TRBJ2-7; maybe TRBD2 (5 bases). Germline lookup yields CDR1 WNHNN and CDR2 SYGVQD (reference sequence). CDR3 length equals 13 residues. V shed 6 bases and J shed 7 bases, with 16 bases lying between them. The chain's CDR3 is CASSLTGSREQYF. The CDR3 nucleotides read TGCGCCAGCAGCCTGACGGGATCTAGGGAGCAGTACTTC.

The genes are TRBV5-4 and TRBJ1-1; D is perhaps TRBD1 (5 bases). The V gene lost 2 bases and the J gene lost 0 bases, with 11 bases spanning the gap. Per the germline V gene, CDR1 is SGHNT and CDR2 is YYREEE (reference sequence). This CDR3 spans 15 amino acids. CDR3 coding DNA: TGTGCCAGCAGCTTACTGACAGCCCTGAACACTGAAGCTTTCTTT. Its protein product is CASSLLTALNTEAFF.

V usage is TRBV5-8 and J usage is TRBJ2-4; no definite D call. This CDR3 comprises 14 residues. Per the germline V gene, CDR1 is SGHTS and CDR2 is YDEGEE. Trimming stripped 5 bases from V and 4 bases from J, with 13 bases between. The CDR3: CASRPGAAKNIQYF. Written as DNA, the CDR3 is TGTGCCAGCAGGCCCGGTGCGGCTAAAAACATTCAGTACTTC.

The rearrangement uses TRBV11-2 and TRBJ1-1; D perhaps matches TRBD1 (5 bases). This CDR3 region has 14 residues. CDR1 SGHAT and CDR2 FQNNGV come from the germline V gene. Trimming took off 4 bases at V and 1 base at J, with 10 bases between the two ends. CDR3 sequence (DNA): TGTGCCAGCAGCTCCTCTACAGGGAACACTGAAGCTTTCTTT. Its protein product is CASSSSTGNTEAFF.

This clone has only one observation. The chain uses TRBV14 and TRBJ1-3, with 9 bases identical to TRBD1. V lost 6 bases to trimming and J lost 4 bases; unmatched junction nucleotides: 4. CDR1 and CDR2 from the germline V gene are SGHDN and FVKESK. The CDR3 has 14 amino acids. The CDR3 sequence: CASRGTGIGNTIYF. CDR3 nucleotide sequence: TGTGCCAGCAGAGGGACAGGGATAGGAAACACCATATATTTT. Using reference TRBV14 and TRBJ1-3 for the parts outside the CDR3, the full variable domain is EAGVTQFPSHSVIEKGQTVTLRCDPISGHDNLYWYRRVMGKEIKFLLHFVKESKQDESGMPNNRFLAERTGGTYSTLKVQPAELEDSGVYFCASRGTGIGNTIYFGEGSWLTVV.

V gene TRBV10-1 combines with J gene TRBJ1-4; D is undetermined. The CDR3 has 17 amino acids. In germline, CDR1 is WNHNN, CDR2 SYGVQD (reference sequence). Trimming cost V 2 bases and J 0 bases, with 13 bases left between them. CDR3 residues: CASSERRHGATNEKLFF. The CDR3 DNA reads TGCGCCAGCAGTGAGAGGCGGCACGGAGCAACTAATGAAAAACTGTTTTTT.

The chain recombines TRBV6-6 with TRBJ1-2; 10 bases agree with TRBD1. V was clipped by 5 bases and J by 8 bases; unmatched bases: 5. The germline CDR1 and CDR2 sequences are MNHNY and SVGAGI (reference sequence). This CDR3 has 13 residues. The chain's CDR3 is CASSPGTGVGYTF. The CDR3 DNA sequence: TGTGCCAGCAGTCCCGGGACAGGGGTGGGCTACACCTTC.

The chain employs TRBV29-1 and TRBJ1-2, with 9 bases identical to TRBD1. The junction had 6 bases not matched to a gene; V was cut back by 3 bases and J by 7 bases. The CDR3 consists of 13 residues. Germline V lookup: CDR1 SQVTM, CDR2 ANQGSEA. Here the CDR3 reads CSVDTGGDSGYTF. DNA of the CDR3: TGCAGCGTTGACACAGGGGGCGATTCTGGCTACACCTTC.

This rearrangement joins TRBV3-1 (or the pseudogene TRBV3-2) to TRBJ2-1; a possible D gene is TRBD1 (7 bases). There are 18 residues in the CDR3. Germline-derived CDR1 and CDR2 are LGHDT and YNNKEL (reference sequence). Trimming shortened V by 3 bases and J by 6 bases, and 24 bases separated the two germline ends. The CDR3: CASSHGGLRQGGRNEQFF. The CDR3 coding sequence is TGTGCCAGCAGCCACGGGGGTTTGAGACAGGGAGGTCGCAATGAGCAGTTCTTC.

The chain joins TRBV6-5 to TRBJ1-3; 10 bases match TRBD1. CDR1 MNHEY and CDR2 SVGAGI come from the germline V gene. The CDR3 is made up of 15 amino acids. V shed 5 bases and J 3 bases; nucleotides not matched to a gene: 4. The CDR3 nucleotides are TGTGCCAGCAGTCTGACAGGGGGCGGTGGAAACACCATATATTTT. Protein product: CASSLTGGGGNTIYF.

The genes are TRBV29-1 and TRBJ1-1; D perhaps matches TRBD1 (6 bases). The CDR3 consists of 15 residues. Germline V gene sequence: CDR1 SQVTM, CDR2 ANQGSEA. Trimming removed 0 bases at V and 9 bases at J, with 20 bases between. The CDR3 reads CSVEDDGGRIGQAFF. The CDR3 DNA is TGCAGCGTTGAAGATGATGGGGGGCGCATCGGCCAAGCTTTCTTT. The variable domain in full, completed from reference TRBV29-1 and TRBJ1-1, reads SAVISQKPSRDICQRGTSLTIQCQVDSQVTMMFWYRQQPGQSLTLIATANQGSEATYESGFVIDKFPISRPNLTFSTLTVSNMSPEDSSIYLCSVEDDGGRIGQAFFGQGTRLTVV.

V is TRBV2 and J is TRBJ1-2, with D unresolved. V was cut by 5 bases and J by 8 bases, with 12 bases left in between. Germline loops: CDR1 SNHLY, CDR2 FYNNEI. This CDR3 comprises 12 residues. Written as DNA, the CDR3 is TGTGCCAGCAGTACCAATACCTGGGGCTACACCTTC. Encoded protein: CASSTNTWGYTF.

The rearrangement uses TRBV21-1 and TRBJ1-1; TRBD1 is the table's D call and was not checked against the DNA. TRBV21-1 is reported as a pseudogene. The CDR3 totals 17 residues. The CDR3 protein is CASSGPGQGTGNTEAFF. CDR3 nucleotides: TGTGCCAGCAGCGGCCCGGGACAGGGAACTGGGAACACTGAAGCTTTCTTT.

The V and J genes are TRBV6-4 and TRBJ1-1; D is ambiguous. CDR1 and CDR2 from the germline V gene are MRHNA and SNTAGT. V lost 2 bases and J 2 bases, leaving 6 bases between the germline ends. The CDR3 is 13 amino acids. The CDR3: CASSDRENTEAFF. The CDR3 region has the DNA TGTGCCAGCAGTGACAGGGAAAACACTGAAGCTTTCTTT.